A single sample gave rise to the 26 T cell receptor beta chains below, sequenced in a study of blood T cell repertoires in COVID-19. TCRdb's table, derived via immunoSEQ multiplex PCR, lists solely in-frame clones and lacks some. Among about 480,000 clones listed, approximately 89% were seen once. The sample taken for sequencing was peripheral blood. The receptors stem from a woman aged 50 to 65 with COVID-19, enrolled during active disease.

The rearrangement links TRBV5-8 to TRBJ2-7; no clear D gene. Germline V gives CDR1 SGHTS, CDR2 YDEGEE. The CDR3 spans 12 residues. Between the trimmed V and J ends, which lost 4 bases and 3 bases, there was a span of 8 bases. DNA of the CDR3: TGTGCCAGCAGCGCTGAGAGCTACGAGCAGTACTTC. It encodes CASSAESYEQYF.

The chain links TRBV6-6 to TRBJ2-2, with D maybe TRBD1 (8 bases). V was shortened by 5 bases and J by 3 bases, with 13 bases between the two germline ends. The germline V gene has CDR1 MNHNY and CDR2 SVGAGI (reference sequence). The CDR3 is 15 residues long. The CDR3: CASSRTGGDTGELFF. Written as DNA, the CDR3 is TGTGCCAGCAGTCGAACAGGGGGGGACACCGGGGAGCTGTTTTTT.

V gene TRBV19 combines with J gene TRBJ1-1; 11 bases align to TRBD1. The J segment lost 6 bases and the V segment lost 5 bases, leaving 8 bases of the junction unmatched. Germline CDR1 and CDR2: LNHDA and SQIVND (reference sequence). The CDR3 totals 15 residues. The CDR3 is CASSAFGQGAAEAFF. In DNA, the CDR3 is TGTGCCAGTAGTGCCTTCGGACAGGGGGCCGCTGAAGCTTTCTTT.

The rearrangement joins TRBV30 to TRBJ2-7; TRBD1 is a possible D gene (5 bases). V was trimmed by 4 bases and J by 3 bases, leaving 7 bases between them. This CDR3 has 11 residues. Germline lookup yields CDR1 GTSNPN and CDR2 SVGIG (reference sequence). CDR3 DNA: TGTGCCTGGATAACAGGCTACGAGCAGTACTTC. Translation gives CAWITGYEQYF.

The DNA of the CDR3 is TGTGCCAGCAGCGTAAGCGGGGGGATCGATGAGCAGTTCTTC. Translated, it gives CASSVSGGIDEQFF. This chain joins TRBV9 and TRBJ2-1; TRBD2 aligns across 9 bases. The ends lost 1 base at V and 8 bases at J; junction bases unmatched: 4. Germline V gene sequence: CDR1 SGDLS, CDR2 YYNGEE. The CDR3 spans 14 residues.

The V call is TRBV30, the J call TRBJ1-3; D perhaps matches TRBD1 (6 bases). V was pared by 5 bases and J by 8 bases, with 13 bases between. CDR3 size: 12 residues. CDR1 is GTSNPN and CDR2 is SVGIG in the germline V gene (reference sequence). CDR3 loop: CAWGGQLDTIYF. CDR3 bases: TGTGCCTGGGGGGGGCAATTGGACACCATATATTTT. Together with reference TRBV30 and TRBJ1-3, the CDR3 gives the full variable domain: SQTIHQWPATLVQPVGSPLSLECTVEGTSNPNLYWYRQAAGRGLQLLFYSVGIGQISSEVPQNLSASRPQDRQFILSSKKLLLSDSGFYLCAWGGQLDTIYFGEGSWLTVV.

V is TRBV10-3 and J is TRBJ1-5; TRBD1 agrees at 7 bases. The CDR3 has 18 amino acids. CDR1 ENHRY and CDR2 SYGVKD come from the germline V gene. J gave up 2 bases and V 10 bases, and 20 bases lay outside the gene matches. CDR3 loop: CASSDRRQTGHGNQPQHF. In nucleotides, the CDR3 is TGTGCCAGCTCGGACAGGCGCCAAACGGGACATGGCAATCAGCCCCAGCATTTT.

V and J are TRBV12-3 or TRBV12-4 and TRBJ1-1; 7 bases fit TRBD1. The CDR3 contains 12 residues. J gave up 9 bases and V 7 bases, and 8 bases lay outside the gene matches. The DNA of the CDR3 is TGTGCCAGCACCACGAGGGACAGAAAAGCTTTCTTT. It codes for CASTTRDRKAFF.

This clone was recorded only once. This rearrangement joins TRBV12-3 or TRBV12-4 to TRBJ1-1; D gene unclear. V lost 7 bases, J lost 1 base, and 10 bases lay in between. This CDR3 is built from 13 residues. This CDR3 reads CASTNTWNTEAFF. CDR3 DNA sequence: TGTGCCAGCACCAACACCTGGAACACTGAAGCTTTCTTT.

The rearrangement joins TRBV29-1 to TRBJ2-1, with TRBD2 identical over 12 bases. Trimming at V came to 1 base and at J to 1 base, leaving 11 bases not matched to a gene. CDR1 is SQVTM and CDR2 is ANQGSEA in the germline V gene. The CDR3 spans 19 residues. This CDR3 reads CSVEGSVLAGGRSYNEQFF. As DNA, the CDR3 is TGCAGCGTTGAAGGGTCGGTTCTAGCGGGGGGGAGGTCCTACAATGAGCAGTTCTTC.

The chain has TRBV20-1 and TRBJ1-4; D not resolved. The ends were cut back, 0 bases at V and 8 bases at J, with 4 bases in the middle. The CDR3 consists of 11 residues. Germline V gives CDR1 DFQATT, CDR2 SNEGSKA (reference sequence). In DNA, the CDR3 is TGCAGTGCTAGAGAGACAGAAAAACTGTTTTTT. Residues: CSARETEKLFF.

The rearrangement joins TRBV24-1 to TRBJ1-2; 9 nucleotides agree with TRBD1. V lost 10 bases and J lost 8; bases outside the gene matches: 7. Looked up from germline, CDR1 is KGHDR and CDR2 is SFDVKD. The CDR3 has 12 amino acids. The CDR3 sequence: CATQQGAGGYTF. The DNA of the CDR3 is TGTGCCACTCAACAGGGGGCGGGAGGCTACACCTTC.

The chain employs TRBV6-5 and TRBJ1-1, with D perhaps matching TRBD1 (5 bases). Germline values: CDR1 MNHEY, CDR2 SVGAGI. Trimming stripped 5 bases from V and 7 bases from J, with 14 bases between. The CDR3 sequence is 13 residues long. The CDR3 DNA sequence: TGTGCCAGCAGTACGGGGGGATTGGGTGAAGCTTTCTTT. Translated, it gives CASSTGGLGEAFF.

The chain links TRBV19 to TRBJ1-5; TRBD1 aligns across 11 bases. Germline CDR1 LNHDA, CDR2 SQIVND (reference sequence). CDR3 size: 16 residues. V lost 3 bases, J lost 7 bases, and 8 bases stayed unmatched. The CDR3 is CASSMARTGGRQPQHF. CDR3 DNA sequence: TGTGCCAGTAGTATGGCTAGGACAGGGGGCAGGCAGCCCCAGCATTTT.

The V call is TRBV6-5, the J call TRBJ1-1; D not certain. CDR1 and CDR2 from the germline V gene are MNHEY and SVGAGI. The V and J ends lost 8 bases and 2 bases respectively, with 12 bases between them. The CDR3 has 13 residues. This chain's CDR3 is CASQARGNTEAFF. CDR3 nucleotides: TGTGCCAGCCAAGCTCGAGGAAACACTGAAGCTTTCTTT.

The chain recombines TRBV5-6 with TRBJ1-1; 7 positions match TRBD1. Germline V CDR1 and CDR2: SGHDT, YYEEEE. The ends lost 0 bases at V and 5 bases at J; junction bases unmatched: 7. CDR3 length: 15 amino acids. The CDR3 nucleotides read TGTGCCAGCAGCTTGGGGGACAGCCGGGGAACTGAAGCTTTCTTT. Translated, it gives CASSLGDSRGTEAFF.

The rearrangement links TRBV5-1 to TRBJ1-2, with D unclear. Looked up from germline, CDR1 is SGHRS and CDR2 is YFSETQ. Trimming pared 4 bases from V and 6 bases from J, leaving 13 bases between. The CDR3 is 13 amino acids. The CDR3 reads CASSRGSADGYTF. The DNA for the CDR3 is TGCGCCAGCAGCCGCGGATCGGCCGATGGCTACACCTTC.

This rearrangement joins TRBV29-1 to TRBJ1-1; the D is unclear. The V gene lost 6 bases and the J gene lost 1 base, with 12 bases spanning the gap. The CDR3 sequence is 13 residues long. CDR1 is SQVTM, CDR2 ANQGSEA, per germline. The CDR3 nucleotides are TGCAGCGTCCCCGGACTGGGGAACACTGAAGCTTTCTTT. Residues: CSVPGLGNTEAFF. Full variable domain (outside the CDR3, taken from reference TRBV29-1 and TRBJ1-1): SAVISQKPSRDICQRGTSLTIQCQVDSQVTMMFWYRQQPGQSLTLIATANQGSEATYESGFVIDKFPISRPNLTFSTLTVSNMSPEDSSIYLCSVPGLGNTEAFFGQGTRLTVV.

The CDR3 spells CASSHRDRVYNSPLHF. The CDR3 coding sequence is TGTGCCAGCAGTCACCGGGACAGGGTCTATAATTCACCCCTCCACTTT. The rearrangement joins TRBV27 to TRBJ1-6; 9 positions match TRBD1. The germline V gene encodes CDR1 MNHEY and CDR2 SMNVEV (reference sequence). Trimming at V came to 5 bases and at J to 3 bases, leaving 5 bases not matched to a gene. This CDR3 has 16 amino acids.

The chain recombines TRBV30 with TRBJ1-1, with unresolved D. Germline-derived CDR1 and CDR2 are GTSNPN and SVGIG (reference sequence). V lost 1 base to trimming and J lost 0 bases, with 6 bases between them. This CDR3 region has 13 residues. This chain's CDR3 is CAWSGALNTEAFF. The CDR3 nucleotides are TGTGCCTGGAGTGGGGCTTTGAACACTGAAGCTTTCTTT.

The chain employs TRBV28 and TRBJ1-2; 9 bases are shared with TRBD1. J lost 3 bases, V lost 10 bases, and 3 bases had no gene match. The CDR3 has 12 residues. CDR1 and CDR2 (germline): MDHEN, SYDVKM. The CDR3 reads CATRTGDYGYTF. CDR3 DNA: TGTGCCACCCGGACAGGGGACTATGGCTACACCTTC.

This sequence joins TRBV19 and TRBJ1-2, with D possibly TRBD1 on 5 matching bases. Germline V lookup: CDR1 LNHDA, CDR2 SQIVND (reference sequence). Trimming stripped 7 bases from V and 4 bases from J, with 16 bases between. The CDR3 sequence is 14 residues long. The CDR3 protein is CASNREEGPYGYTF. In nucleotides, the CDR3 is TGTGCCAGTAATCGGGAGGAGGGGCCCTATGGCTACACCTTC.

This CDR3 reads CAWSVVVFYEQYF. CDR3 in DNA: TGTGCCTGGAGTGTTGTAGTTTTCTACGAGCAGTACTTC. This chain links TRBV30 with TRBJ2-7; D remains unclear. The CDR3 extends over 13 amino acids. Germline loops: CDR1 GTSNPN, CDR2 SVGIG (reference sequence). Trimming cost V 0 bases and J 3 bases, with 9 bases left between them.

The gene calls are TRBV29-1 and TRBJ1-2; TRBD1 matches at 7 bases. The CDR3 length is 14 residues. In germline, CDR1 is SQVTM, CDR2 ANQGSEA. V trimming: 6 bases; J trimming: 2 bases; junction bases outside the gene matches: 9. The CDR3 reads CSVLGTGVNYGYTF. The CDR3 bases are TGCAGCGTCCTGGGAACAGGGGTCAACTATGGCTACACCTTC. The entire variable domain, with the rest obtained from reference TRBV29-1 and TRBJ1-2, is as follows: SAVISQKPSRDICQRGTSLTIQCQVDSQVTMMFWYRQQPGQSLTLIATANQGSEATYESGFVIDKFPISRPNLTFSTLTVSNMSPEDSSIYLCSVLGTGVNYGYTFGSGTRLTVV.

The CDR3 region has the DNA TGTGCCACCAGTGATTTTACAGGGCGAGGCGAGCAGTACTTC. This encodes CATSDFTGRGEQYF. The rearrangement links TRBV24-1 to TRBJ2-7, with D possibly TRBD1 on 6 matching bases. CDR1 is KGHDR, CDR2 SFDVKD, per germline. The CDR3 is 14 amino acids. Trimming left V 1 base short and J 6 bases short, with 12 bases between.

This chain uses TRBV28 with TRBJ2-1; 7 bases match TRBD2. The ends lost 6 bases at V and 5 bases at J; junction bases unmatched: 13. Germline V gene lookup returns CDR1 MDHEN and CDR2 SYDVKM. The CDR3 contains 16 residues. This chain's CDR3 is CASSLTSSLPDNEQFF. The CDR3 DNA is TGTGCCAGCAGCCTGACTAGCAGCCTTCCCGACAATGAGCAGTTCTTC.